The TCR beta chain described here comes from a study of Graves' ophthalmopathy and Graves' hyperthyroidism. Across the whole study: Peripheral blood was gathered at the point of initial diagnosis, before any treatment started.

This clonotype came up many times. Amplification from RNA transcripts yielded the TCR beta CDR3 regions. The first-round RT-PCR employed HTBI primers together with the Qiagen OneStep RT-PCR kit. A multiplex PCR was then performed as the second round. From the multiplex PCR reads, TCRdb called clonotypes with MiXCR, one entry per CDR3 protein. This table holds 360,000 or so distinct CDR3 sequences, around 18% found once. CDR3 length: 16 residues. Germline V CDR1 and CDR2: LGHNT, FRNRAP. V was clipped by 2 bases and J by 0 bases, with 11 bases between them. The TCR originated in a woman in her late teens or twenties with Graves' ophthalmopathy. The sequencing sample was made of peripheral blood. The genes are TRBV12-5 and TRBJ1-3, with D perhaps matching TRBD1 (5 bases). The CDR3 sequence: CASGLRGGGSGNTIYF. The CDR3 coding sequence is TGTGCTAGTGGTTTGCGGGGCGGGGGCTCTGGAAACACCATATATTTT.